Described below is a single TCR beta chain sequence and its context. This clonotype occurred many times. Its specific antigen is unknown. Base-call qualities are not available, and no considerably larger clone is one nucleotide away. Per the publication, the time point label means: newly diagnosed GD, antithyroid drugs for less than 3 months. For both TCR sequencing and RNA sequencing, RNA was extracted from PBMCs in TRIzol. The diagnosis of Graves' disease was made according to American Thyroid Association guidelines. Patients were recruited from an endocrinology department in Xi'an, China. From each patient, roughly 9 milliliters of peripheral blood was collected into an EDTA anticoagulant tube. Ficoll Paque Plus density gradient separation was used to isolate PBMCs, and no further T cell sorting was done. An Agilent 2100 Bioanalyzer and agarose gel were used to check RNA quality, and a NanoDrop 2000 was used to measure RNA concentration.

This record comes from a study of regulatory T cells in long-lasting Graves disease (dated by TCRdb to about 2021). About the full investigation: Antithyroid drugs had been taken for less than 3 months by newly diagnosed Graves' disease patients. TCR sequencing covered some 13 persistent and about 20 newly diagnosed Graves' disease patients, around 33 samples in total. Persistent Graves' disease patients were compared with newly diagnosed Graves' disease patients by peripheral blood TCR sequencing and RNA sequencing. The study took place in China and was registered as a clinical trial.

Libraries were built with multiplex PCR. TCRdb records Illumina HiSeq 4000 as the sequencer. To build TCR beta libraries, CDR3 regions were amplified by Arm-PCR using iRepertoire HTBI primers. Before sequencing, the PCR products went through gel purification. In the authors' own workflow: Gene usage analysis of CDR3 amino acid clonotypes used the 55 to 80 TRBV and some 15 TRBJ segments found across samples. Filtered high-quality paired reads were merged into contigs using COPE and FqMerger. Contigs were aligned with BLAST to IMGT TRBV, TRBD and TRBJ reference genes, and CDR3 was defined per IMGT. Highly expanded clones were defined as clonotypes with a frequency above 0.1%. Shannon entropy was used to measure repertoire diversity, and the Gini coefficient was used to measure V-J evenness. A clonotype was considered public if more than one individual shared it. TCRdb reran the public reads through fastp at Q25 and MiXCR, keeping productive beta chains. Duplicate CDR3 protein sequences are folded into a single record with the most common DNA and genes. The V and J calls follow TCRdb's processing rather than the paper's. The sample table records about 560,000 distinct CDR3 sequences; about 16% of these occur just once. The ten top clones hold around 11% of the sample.

General conclusions and limits of the study: Lower TCR Shannon entropy and fewer highly expanded clones were observed in persistent Graves' disease patients than in newly diagnosed patients, which suggested clonal expansion. The small sample size was acknowledged by the authors as a limitation that may reduce accuracy. Sequencing and analysis were limited to the TCR beta chain. More public clonotypes were shared among persistent patients (about 2,800) than among newly diagnosed patients (roughly 1,000). Only peripheral blood was studied, because thyroid tissue, the primary lesion, was inaccessible.

This same sample was also taken into another study, of T cells in Graves' hyperthyroidism and ophthalmopathy. From the second report: Graves' hyperthyroidism was defined as stable when no progression to ophthalmopathy occurred over 18 months of follow-up. Hyperthyroidism patients were aged 18 to 65 years and newly diagnosed, with disease duration of less than 2 months. The study excluded patients with uncontrolled infections, other autoimmune diseases, pregnancy or lactation. Diagnoses were established on the basis of clinical symptoms, serum thyroxine and TRAb, thyroid ultrasound, and orbital computed tomography. The first round of RT-PCR for the TCR CDR3 was performed with the HTBI primer set and the Qiagen OneStep RT-PCR kit. Most expanded thyroid clonotypes (frequency above 0.001) were also detected in blood, suggesting blood repertoires may reflect thyroid immune responses. A model built on a 13 V-J signature distinguished ophthalmopathy from stable hyperthyroidism, reaching roughly 88% sensitivity and 81% to 83% specificity in cross-validation and 80%/75% in testing. During validation, the model predicted progression to ophthalmopathy a median of around six months ahead of onset, with almost 71% sensitivity and 72% to 85% specificity. To identify distinguishing TCR V-J signatures, a discovery cohort of 100 patients was used, comprising 40 to 45 with Graves' ophthalmopathy and around 60 with stable Graves' hyperthyroidism. Prospective prediction of ophthalmopathy was tested in an independent validation cohort consisting of about 19 hyperthyroidism patients and around 16 patients who later progressed to ophthalmopathy. For training and testing, the 80 to 100 patients in the discovery cohort were randomly divided in a 7:3 ratio. In about six Graves' hyperthyroidism patients, the study also compared T-cell repertoires from thyroid tissue with T-cell repertoires from blood. After blood sampling, hyperthyroidism patients were treated with methimazole at a starting dose of 30 mg daily, and ophthalmopathy patients were treated with high-dose intravenous methylprednisolone. Libraries were constructed in a second round of multiplex PCR, after which size selection and purification were performed. Paired-end sequencing of the libraries was performed with 100 bp reads on an Illumina HiSeq2000. Raw data were processed with SOAPnuke, discarding reads with adapters, uncalled bases, mean Phred below 15, or no exact constant-primer or identifier match. High-quality paired reads were merged using COPE v1.2.5, and each unique nucleotide sequence was defined as a clonotype. MiTCR v1.1 was used to align clonotypes to the IMGT TRBV, TRBD and TRBJ reference segments. The analysis included only V-J combinations with a frequency above 0.0001, which together covered 99.2% of the repertoires. A TCS score was defined as the ratio between F50 (clonal expansion) and ExV (chaos), using BLOSUM62-based TCRdist between CDR3 peptides within each V-J. Welch's t-statistics and random forest reduced 514 V-J features to 10 to 15, which were used in a naive Bayes classifier (R e1071). Sample size was not statistically predetermined, and investigators were not blinded to group allocation. The paper describes TCR Vbeta CDR3 sequencing of 135 peripheral blood samples, made up of 43 ophthalmopathy patients, 70 to 75 hyperthyroidism patients and roughly 17 progressor patients.

The sequenced sample was peripheral blood mononuclear cells (PBMCs), obtained at new diagnosis, from a patient treated with antithyroid drugs. This TCR derives from a man between 18 and 35 years old with Graves disease. Donor details come from another sample of the same person, matched by shared clones.

The nucleotide sequence is given as TGTGCCAGCAGCCAATCGAGGAGGGTTTCTTACAATGAGCAGTTCTTC. It encodes CASSQSRRVSYNEQFF. This chain joins TRBV3-1 to TRBJ2-1; TRBD2 is perhaps the D gene, given 6 matching bases. From its cysteine to its phenylalanine, the CDR3 spans 16 amino acids. Only the CDR3 DNA stays, 48 bases, in frame from base 1. Sequences LGHDT (CDR1) and YNNKEL (CDR2) are obtained from the germline V gene (reference sequence). Trimming takes 2 bases from V and 4 bases from J, and the germline ends sit 15 bases apart.